This entry concerns a single T cell receptor (beta chain). Its antigen remains unidentified. These data are taken from a study of CD4 T cells in relation to SARS-CoV-2 and coronaviruses. Whole-study context: Median patient age was roughly 35 years, spanning 21 to 72 years. The HLA restriction of the shared crossreactive spike epitopes was mapped.

Some clones are missing from TCRdb's copy, which holds only in-frame ones; the method was immunoSEQ multiplex PCR. Found here are roughly 36,000 clones, approximately 85% of them singletons; the top ten hold 3.1%. Regarding the study as a whole: Crossreactive clones expanded significantly less to SARS-CoV-2 than monoreactive clones. No crossreactivity against non-spike viral proteins was tested here.

This TCR was recovered from an adult with COVID-19. Sequenced material: memory CD4+ T cells from PBMCs.

The CDR3 here is CASNRQGRKETQYF. CDR3 sequence (DNA): TGTGCCAGCAACCGACAGGGGAGGAAAGAGACCCAGTACTTC. The chain carries TRBV18 and TRBJ2-5, with 8 bases identical to TRBD1. The germline V gene has CDR1 KGHSH and CDR2 LQKENI. J was trimmed by 3 bases and V by 8 bases; bases with no gene match: 8. The CDR3 has 14 residues.